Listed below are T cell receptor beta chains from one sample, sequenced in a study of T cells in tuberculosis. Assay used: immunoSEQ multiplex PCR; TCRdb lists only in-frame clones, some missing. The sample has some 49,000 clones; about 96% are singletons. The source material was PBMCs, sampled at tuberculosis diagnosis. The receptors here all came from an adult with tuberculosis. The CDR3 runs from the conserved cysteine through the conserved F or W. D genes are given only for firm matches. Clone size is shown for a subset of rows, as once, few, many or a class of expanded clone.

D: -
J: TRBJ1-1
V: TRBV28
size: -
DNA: TGTGCCAGCAGTCCCCCTCGGGGTTTGCCTGAAGCTTTCTTT
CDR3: CASSPPRGLPEAFF

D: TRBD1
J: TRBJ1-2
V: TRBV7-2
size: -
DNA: TGTGCCAGCAGCTTAGGGCAGGGGGCGATCGACTATGGCTACACCTTC
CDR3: CASSLGQGAIDYGYTF

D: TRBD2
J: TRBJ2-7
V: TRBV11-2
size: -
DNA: TGTGCCAGCAGCTTCCGGGGGGGAGCAAACGAGCAGTACTTC
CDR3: CASSFRGGANEQYF

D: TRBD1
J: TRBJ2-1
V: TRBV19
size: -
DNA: TGTGCCAGTAGCCCGGACAGGGGCTGGGACTACCTCAGCTCCTACAATGAGCAGTTCTTC
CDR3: CASSPDRGWDYLSSYNEQFF

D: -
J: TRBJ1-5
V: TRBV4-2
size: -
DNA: TGTGCCAGCAGCCAAGTTATGCAGGGAGGCCAGCCCCAGCATTTT
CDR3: CASSQVMQGGQPQHF

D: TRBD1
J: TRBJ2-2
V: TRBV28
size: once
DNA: TGTGCCAGCAGAACAGGGGAAAGCGCCGGGGAGCTGTTTTTT
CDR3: CASRTGESAGELFF

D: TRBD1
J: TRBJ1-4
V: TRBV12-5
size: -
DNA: TGTGCTAGTGCCAAAACCCGGACAGGGCTATCCGGAGGTAATGAAAAACTGTTTTTT
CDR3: CASAKTRTGLSGGNEKLFF

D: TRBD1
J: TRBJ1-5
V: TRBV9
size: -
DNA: TGTGCCAGCAGCCTGGGGACAGCTGACAATCAGCCCCAGCATTTT
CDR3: CASSLGTADNQPQHF

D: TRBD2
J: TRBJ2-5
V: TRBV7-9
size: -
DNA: TGTGCCAGCAGCTTCGGGACTAGCCAAGAGACCCAGTACTTC
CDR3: CASSFGTSQETQYF

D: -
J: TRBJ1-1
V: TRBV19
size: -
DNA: TGTGCCAGTAGTATCGCCAGGGCGAACACTGAAGCTTTCTTT
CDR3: CASSIARANTEAFF

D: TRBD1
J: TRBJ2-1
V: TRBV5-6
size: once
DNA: TGTGCCAGCAGCCCAGGGACAGGGTATGGTAATGAGCAGTTCTTC
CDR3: CASSPGTGYGNEQFF

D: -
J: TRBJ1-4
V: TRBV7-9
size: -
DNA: TGTGCCAGCAGCCCCCTCGGGGTCGCTAATGAAAAACTGTTTTTT
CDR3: CASSPLGVANEKLFF

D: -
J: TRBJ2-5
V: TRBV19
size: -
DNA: TGTGCCAGTAGTATAGGGCAGGAGGGAGAGACCCAGTACTTC
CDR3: CASSIGQEGETQYF

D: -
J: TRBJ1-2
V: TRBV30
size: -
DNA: TGTGCCTGGAGTGGGTCGGCAGGGATACTGACATGGATCTATGGCTACACCTTC
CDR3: CAWSGSAGILTWIYGYTF

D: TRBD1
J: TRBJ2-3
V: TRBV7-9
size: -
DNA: TGTGCCAGCAGCCTACTGGGACAGCCCACAGATACGCAGTATTTT
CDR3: CASSLLGQPTDTQYF

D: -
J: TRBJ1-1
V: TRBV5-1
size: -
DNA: TGCGCCAGCAGCTTGACGGGGGGCCGGGGGAACACTGAAGCTTTCTTT
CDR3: CASSLTGGRGNTEAFF

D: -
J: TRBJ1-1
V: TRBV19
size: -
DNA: TGTGCCAGTAGTATTCCGTCGAACACTGAAGCTTTCTTT
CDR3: CASSIPSNTEAFF

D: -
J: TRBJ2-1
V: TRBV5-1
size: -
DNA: TGCGCCAGCAGCTTGGTAGTGCGTACCTCCTACAATGAGCAGTTCTTC
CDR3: CASSLVVRTSYNEQFF

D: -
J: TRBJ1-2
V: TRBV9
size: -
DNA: TGTGCCAGCAGCGAGCGAGCCTATGGCTACACCTTC
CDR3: CASSERAYGYTF

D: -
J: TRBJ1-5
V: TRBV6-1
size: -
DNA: TGTGCCAGCAGTGAAATAGCCCCCCAACGTAGAGGCAATCAGCCCCAGCATTTT
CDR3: CASSEIAPQRRGNQPQHF

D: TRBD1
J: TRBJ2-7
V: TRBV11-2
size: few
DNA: TGTGCCAGCAGTTTTCTAAGGGGGCGCACGACCTACGAGCAGTACTTC
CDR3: CASSFLRGRTTYEQYF

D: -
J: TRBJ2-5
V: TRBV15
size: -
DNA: TGTGCCACCAGTACGAGAGCTAGGGGCCAAGAGACCCAGTACTTC
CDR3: CATSTRARGQETQYF

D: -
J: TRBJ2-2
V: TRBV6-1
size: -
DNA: TGTGCCAGCAGAACAGGGAACACCGGGGAGCTGTTTTTT
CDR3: CASRTGNTGELFF

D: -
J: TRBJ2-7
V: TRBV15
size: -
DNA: TGTGCCACCAGCAGAGAAAAGGGGTACGAGCAGTACTTC
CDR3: CATSREKGYEQYF

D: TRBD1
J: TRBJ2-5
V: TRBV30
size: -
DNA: TGTGCCTGGAGTGTACTAACTCGGGACAGTCATCAAGAGACCCAGTACTTC
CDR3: CAWSVLTRDSHQETQYF

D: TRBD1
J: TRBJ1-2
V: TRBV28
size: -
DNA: TGTGCCAGCAGTCAGCGGACAGGGGGCGAATTCTATGGCTACACCTTC
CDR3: CASSQRTGGEFYGYTF

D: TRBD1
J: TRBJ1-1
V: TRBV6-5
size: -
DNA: TGTGCCAGCAGCTTAAAACCGGGACAGGGTGCTGAAGCTTTCTTT
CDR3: CASSLKPGQGAEAFF

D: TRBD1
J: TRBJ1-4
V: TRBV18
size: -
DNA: TGTGCCAGCTCACCAGAGACAGGGGGTAATGAAAAACTGTTTTTT
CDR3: CASSPETGGNEKLFF

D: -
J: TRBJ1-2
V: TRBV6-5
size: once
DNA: TGTGCCAGCAGCCACAGGGCCGGCTATGGCTACACCTTC
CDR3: CASSHRAGYGYTF

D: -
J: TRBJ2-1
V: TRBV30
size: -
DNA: TGTGCCTGGAGTGTAAGAGGCGATGAGCAGTTCTTC
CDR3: CAWSVRGDEQFF

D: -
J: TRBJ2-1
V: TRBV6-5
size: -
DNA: TGTGCCAGCAGTTCAAAGGGGGAGGGCTTAAGGAATGAGCAGTTCTTC
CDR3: CASSSKGEGLRNEQFF

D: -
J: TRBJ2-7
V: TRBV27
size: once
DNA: TGTGCCAGCAGTCCCCTCCGAGGGGGTGAGCAGTACTTC
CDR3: CASSPLRGGEQYF

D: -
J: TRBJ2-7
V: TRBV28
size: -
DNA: TGTGCCAGCAGCCCCAGGGGAGGGGTCCGCTCCTACGAGCAGTACTTC
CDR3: CASSPRGGVRSYEQYF

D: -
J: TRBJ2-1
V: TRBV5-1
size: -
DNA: TGCGCCAGCAGCCCCTTGGGGGCGACGAGTGAGCAGTTCTTC
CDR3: CASSPLGATSEQFF

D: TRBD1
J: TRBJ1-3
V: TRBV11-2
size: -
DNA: TGTGCCAGCAGCCCCTTCAGGGGGCCTGGAAACACCATATATTTT
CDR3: CASSPFRGPGNTIYF

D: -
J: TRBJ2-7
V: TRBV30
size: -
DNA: TGTGCCTGGAGTGAACTGGGAGTCGAGCAGTACTTC
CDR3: CAWSELGVEQYF

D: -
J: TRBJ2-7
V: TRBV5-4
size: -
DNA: TGTGCCAGCAGCTTGGGGCCCACCGGGACATCCTTGGGCTACGAGCAGTACTTC
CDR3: CASSLGPTGTSLGYEQYF

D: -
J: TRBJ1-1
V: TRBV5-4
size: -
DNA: TGTGCCAGCAGCTTGCGGGGAAACACTGAAGCTTTCTTT
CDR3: CASSLRGNTEAFF

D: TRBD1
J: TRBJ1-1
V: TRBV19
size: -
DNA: TGTGCCAGTAGTATCGGGACAGGACCAATGAACACTGAAGCTTTCTTT
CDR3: CASSIGTGPMNTEAFF

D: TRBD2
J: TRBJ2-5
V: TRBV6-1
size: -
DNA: TGTGCCAGCAGTGGGAGTAGCGGGAGAGTTTTAGAGACCCAGTACTTC
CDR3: CASSGSSGRVLETQYF

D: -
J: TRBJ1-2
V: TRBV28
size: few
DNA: TGTGCCAGCAGTTTATTCGACTATGGCTACACCTTC
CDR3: CASSLFDYGYTF

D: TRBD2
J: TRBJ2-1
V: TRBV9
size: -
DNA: TGTGCCAGCAGCACGTACTCTAGCGGGAGTTGGAATGAGCAGTTCTTC
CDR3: CASSTYSSGSWNEQFF

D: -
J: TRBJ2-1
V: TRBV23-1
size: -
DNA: TGCGCCAGCATCGAGCGGATGAATTCCTACAATGAGCAGTTCTTC
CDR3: CASIERMNSYNEQFF

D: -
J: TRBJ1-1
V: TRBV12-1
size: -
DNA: TGTGCCAGCAGCTTTGCGCGGGACAGGGTTACAGGGGCGGACACTGAAGCTTTCTTT
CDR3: CASSFARDRVTGADTEAFF

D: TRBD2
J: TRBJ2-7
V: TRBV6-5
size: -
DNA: TGTGCCGGCAGTTGGCTGACTAGCGGGAGGAGTGATGAGCAGTACTTC
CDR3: CAGSWLTSGRSDEQYF

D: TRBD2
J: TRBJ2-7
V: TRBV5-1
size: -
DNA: TGCGCCAGCAGCCAAACCGGGACTAGCGACGAGCAGTACTTC
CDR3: CASSQTGTSDEQYF

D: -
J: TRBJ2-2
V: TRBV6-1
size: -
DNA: TGTGCCAGCAGGCCCCAGCGGACCGGGGAGCTGTTTTTT
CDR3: CASRPQRTGELFF

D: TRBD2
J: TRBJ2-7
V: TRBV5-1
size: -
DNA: TGCGCCAGCAGCTTGGCCAGTCTAGCGGGAGTAGACGAGCAGTACTTC
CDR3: CASSLASLAGVDEQYF

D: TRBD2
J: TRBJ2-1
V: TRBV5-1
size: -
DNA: TGCGCCAGCAGGGGGACTAGCGCATACAATGAGCAGTTCTTC
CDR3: CASRGTSAYNEQFF

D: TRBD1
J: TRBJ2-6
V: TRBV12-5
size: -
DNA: TGTGCTAGTGGTCCTGTGGTGGGACAGGGAGTAACTGGGGCCAACGTCCTGACTTTC
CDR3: CASGPVVGQGVTGANVLTF

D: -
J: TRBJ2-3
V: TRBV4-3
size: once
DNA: TGCGCCAGCAGCCAAGATGCGGCAGATACGCAGTATTTT
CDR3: CASSQDAADTQYF

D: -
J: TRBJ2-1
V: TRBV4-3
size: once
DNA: TGCGCCAGCAGCCAAAACGGGAACTCCTACAATGAGCAGTTCTTC
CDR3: CASSQNGNSYNEQFF

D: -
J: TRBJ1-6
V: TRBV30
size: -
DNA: TGTGCCTGGAGTGTTCTAACTAGGTCACCCCTCCACTTT
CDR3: CAWSVLTRSPLHF